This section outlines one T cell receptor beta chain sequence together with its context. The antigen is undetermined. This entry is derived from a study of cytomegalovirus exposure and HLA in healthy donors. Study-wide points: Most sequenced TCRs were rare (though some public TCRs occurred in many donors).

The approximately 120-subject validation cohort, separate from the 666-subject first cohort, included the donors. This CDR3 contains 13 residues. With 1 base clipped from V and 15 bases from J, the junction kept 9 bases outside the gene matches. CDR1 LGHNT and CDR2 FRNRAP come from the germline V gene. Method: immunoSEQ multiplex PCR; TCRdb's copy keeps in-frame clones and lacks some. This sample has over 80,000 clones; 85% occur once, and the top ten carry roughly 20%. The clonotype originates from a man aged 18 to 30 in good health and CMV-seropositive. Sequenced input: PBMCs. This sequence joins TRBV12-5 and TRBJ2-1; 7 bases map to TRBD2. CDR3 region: CASGLGLAVPWFF. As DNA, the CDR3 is TGTGCTAGTGGTTTGGGGCTAGCGGTTCCTTGGTTCTTC.